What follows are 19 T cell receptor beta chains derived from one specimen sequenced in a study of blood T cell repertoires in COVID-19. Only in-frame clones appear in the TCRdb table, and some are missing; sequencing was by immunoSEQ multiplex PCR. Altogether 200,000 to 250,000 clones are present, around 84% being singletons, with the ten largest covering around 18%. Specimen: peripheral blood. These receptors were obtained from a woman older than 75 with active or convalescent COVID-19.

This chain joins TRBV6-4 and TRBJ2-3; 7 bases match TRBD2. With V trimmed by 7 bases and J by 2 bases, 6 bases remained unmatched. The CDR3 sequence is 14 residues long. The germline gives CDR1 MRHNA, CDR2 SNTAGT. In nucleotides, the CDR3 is TGTGCCAGCACCAGACTAGCCCCCACAGATACGCAGTATTTT. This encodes CASTRLAPTDTQYF.

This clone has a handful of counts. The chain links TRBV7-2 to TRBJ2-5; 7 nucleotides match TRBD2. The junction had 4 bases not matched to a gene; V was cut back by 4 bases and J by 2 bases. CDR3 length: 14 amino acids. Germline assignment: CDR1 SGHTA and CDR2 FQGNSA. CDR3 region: CASSSKAGQETQYF. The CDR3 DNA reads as TGTGCCAGCAGCTCCAAAGCGGGGCAAGAGACCCAGTACTTC.

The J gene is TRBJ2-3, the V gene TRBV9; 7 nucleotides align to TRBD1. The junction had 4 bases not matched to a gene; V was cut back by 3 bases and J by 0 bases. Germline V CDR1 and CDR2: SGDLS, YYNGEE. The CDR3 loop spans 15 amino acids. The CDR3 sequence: CASSGPGQSTDTQYF. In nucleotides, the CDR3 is TGTGCCAGCAGCGGCCCGGGACAGAGCACAGATACGCAGTATTTT.

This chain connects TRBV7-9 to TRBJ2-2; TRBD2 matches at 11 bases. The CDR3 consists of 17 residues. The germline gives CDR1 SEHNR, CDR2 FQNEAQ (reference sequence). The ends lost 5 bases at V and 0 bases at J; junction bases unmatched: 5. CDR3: CASSPRLAGPNTGELFF. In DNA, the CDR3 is TGTGCCAGCAGCCCCAGACTAGCGGGGCCGAACACCGGGGAGCTGTTTTTT.

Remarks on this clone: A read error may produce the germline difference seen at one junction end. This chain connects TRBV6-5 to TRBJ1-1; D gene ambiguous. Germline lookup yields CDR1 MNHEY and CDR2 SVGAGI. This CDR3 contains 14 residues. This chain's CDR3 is CTSSLTSRNTEAFF. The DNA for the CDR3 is TGTACCAGCAGCCTAACTTCACGGAACACTGAAGCTTTCTTT.

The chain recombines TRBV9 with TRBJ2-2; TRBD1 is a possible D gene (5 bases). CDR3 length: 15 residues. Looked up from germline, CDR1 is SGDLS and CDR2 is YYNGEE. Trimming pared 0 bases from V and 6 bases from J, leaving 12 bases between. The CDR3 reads CASSVDPTRAGELFF. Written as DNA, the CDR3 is TGTGCCAGCAGCGTAGACCCGACCAGGGCCGGGGAGCTGTTTTTT.

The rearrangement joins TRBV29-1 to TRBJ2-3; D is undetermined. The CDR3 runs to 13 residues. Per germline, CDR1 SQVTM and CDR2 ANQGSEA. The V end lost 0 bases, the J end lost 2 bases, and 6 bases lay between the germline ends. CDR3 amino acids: CSVEDDTTDTQYF. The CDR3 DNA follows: TGCAGCGTTGAAGACGACACCACAGATACGCAGTATTTT.

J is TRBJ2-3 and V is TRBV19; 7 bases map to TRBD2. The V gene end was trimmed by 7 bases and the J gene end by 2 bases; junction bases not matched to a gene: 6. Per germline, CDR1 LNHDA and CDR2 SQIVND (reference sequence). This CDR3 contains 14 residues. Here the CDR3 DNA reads TGTGCCAGTACTAGCGGTCATTACACAGATACGCAGTATTTT. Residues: CASTSGHYTDTQYF. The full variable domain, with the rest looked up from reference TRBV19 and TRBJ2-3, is DGGITQSPKYLFRKEGQNVTLSCEQNLNHDAMYWYRQDPGQGLRLIYYSQIVNDFQKGDIAEGYSVSREKKESFPLTVTSAQKNPTAFYLCASTSGHYTDTQYFGPGTRLTVL.

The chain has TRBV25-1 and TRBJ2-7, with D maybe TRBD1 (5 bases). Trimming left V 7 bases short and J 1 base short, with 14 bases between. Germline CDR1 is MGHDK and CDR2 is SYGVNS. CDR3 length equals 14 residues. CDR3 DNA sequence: TGTGCCAGCACAGGGTCGGGTTCTTCCTACGAGCAGTACTTC. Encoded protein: CASTGSGSSYEQYF.

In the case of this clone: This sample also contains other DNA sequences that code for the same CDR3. The CDR3 reads CASSVGQGNYEQYF. CDR3 bases: TGTGCCAGCAGCGTAGGACAGGGGAACTACGAGCAGTACTTC. V usage is TRBV9 and J usage is TRBJ2-7, with 8 positions matching TRBD1. The germline V gene encodes CDR1 SGDLS and CDR2 YYNGEE. The J segment lost 3 bases and the V segment lost 0 bases, leaving 2 bases of the junction unmatched. This CDR3 spans 14 amino acids.

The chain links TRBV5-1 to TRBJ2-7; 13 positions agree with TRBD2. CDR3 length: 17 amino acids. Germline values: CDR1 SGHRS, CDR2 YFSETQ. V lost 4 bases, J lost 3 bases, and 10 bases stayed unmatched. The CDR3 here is CASSVGLAGWLDYEQYF. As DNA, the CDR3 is TGCGCCAGCAGCGTGGGACTAGCGGGGTGGTTGGACTACGAGCAGTACTTC.

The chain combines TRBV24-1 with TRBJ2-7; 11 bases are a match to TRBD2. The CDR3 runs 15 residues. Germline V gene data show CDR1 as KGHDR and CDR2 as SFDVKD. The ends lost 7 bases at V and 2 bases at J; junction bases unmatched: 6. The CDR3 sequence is CATRETSGTPYEQYF. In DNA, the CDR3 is TGTGCCACCAGAGAGACTAGCGGGACTCCCTACGAGCAGTACTTC.

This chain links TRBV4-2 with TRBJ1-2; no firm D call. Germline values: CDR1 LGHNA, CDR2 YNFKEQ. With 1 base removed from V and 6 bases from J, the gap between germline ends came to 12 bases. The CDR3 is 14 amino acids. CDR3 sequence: CASSQGSQANGYTF. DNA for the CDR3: TGTGCCAGCAGCCAAGGGTCCCAAGCCAATGGCTACACCTTC.

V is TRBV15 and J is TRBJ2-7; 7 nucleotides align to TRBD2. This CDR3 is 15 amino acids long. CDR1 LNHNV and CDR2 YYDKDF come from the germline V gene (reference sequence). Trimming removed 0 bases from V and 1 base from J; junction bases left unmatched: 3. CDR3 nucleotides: TGTGCCACCAGCAGAGATTGGGGGGGATCCTACGAGCAGTACTTC. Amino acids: CATSRDWGGSYEQYF.

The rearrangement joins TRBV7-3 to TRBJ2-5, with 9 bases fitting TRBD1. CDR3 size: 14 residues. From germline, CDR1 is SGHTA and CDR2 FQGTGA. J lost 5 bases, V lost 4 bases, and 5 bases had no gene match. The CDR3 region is CASSSGTGLETQYF. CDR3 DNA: TGTGCCAGCAGCTCCGGGACAGGGTTGGAGACCCAGTACTTC.

The CDR3 loop is CASSPGREGNQPQHF. The CDR3 DNA follows: TGTGCCAGCTCACCAGGAAGGGAGGGCAATCAGCCCCAGCATTTT. The chain employs TRBV18 and TRBJ1-5, with D unresolved. With 2 bases removed from V and 2 bases from J, the gap between germline ends came to 10 bases. This CDR3 spans 15 amino acids. Per the germline V gene, CDR1 is KGHSH and CDR2 is LQKENI.

The CDR3 DNA sequence: TGTGCCAGCAGCTTAGACCGGGCCCAGTACTTC. It yields the protein CASSLDRAQYF. The chain has TRBV7-9 and TRBJ2-5; D is unresolved. This CDR3 spans 11 amino acids. Germline values: CDR1 SEHNR, CDR2 FQNEAQ (reference sequence). The V and J ends lost 1 base and 9 bases respectively, with 6 bases between them.

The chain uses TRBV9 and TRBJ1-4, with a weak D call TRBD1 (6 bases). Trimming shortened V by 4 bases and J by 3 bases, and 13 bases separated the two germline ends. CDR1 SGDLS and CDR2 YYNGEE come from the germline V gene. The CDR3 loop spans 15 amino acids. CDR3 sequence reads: CASSPGGAPNEKLFF. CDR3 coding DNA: TGTGCCAGCAGCCCCGGGGGGGCCCCTAATGAAAAACTGTTTTTT.

CDR3 in DNA: TGTGCCAGCAGTTACCAACAGGGGGTGCGGAACGAGCAGTACTTC. Encoded protein: CASSYQQGVRNEQYF. The chain has TRBV6-2 or TRBV6-3 and TRBJ2-7, with 8 positions matching TRBD1. CDR1 and CDR2 from the germline V gene are MNHEY and SVGEGT. After removal of 2 bases from V and 5 bases from J, the junction contained 8 bases not matched to a gene. The CDR3 is made up of 15 amino acids.